One and the same sample provided the 10 T cell receptor beta chains below, sequenced in a study of cytotoxic CD8 clonotypes in ibrutinib-treated CLL. Using immunoSEQ multiplex PCR, the repertoire was profiled, and TCRdb retains in-frame clones only, with some absent. The repertoire consists of fewer than 300,000 clones, with roughly three quarters occurring once and the leading ten covering about 5.8%. This specimen was PBMCs, taken at disease progression, from a patient treated with ibrutinib. The source is a human donor with chronic lymphocytic leukemia.

This clone appeared a few times. V gene TRBV6-5 combines with J gene TRBJ1-4; D call uncertain. Germline V lookup: CDR1 MNHEY, CDR2 SVGAGI. V was pared by 5 bases and J by 3 bases, with 13 bases between. CDR3 length: 15 amino acids. The chain's CDR3 is CASSGRVTANEKLFF. CDR3 DNA: TGTGCCAGCAGTGGAAGGGTTACGGCTAATGAAAAACTGTTTTTT.

The chain carries TRBV2 and TRBJ1-5, with TRBD1 identical over 9 bases. Germline CDR1 reads SNHLY; CDR2 reads FYNNEI. The CDR3 length is 17 residues. Trimming took 6 bases from V and 5 from J; bases not matched to a gene: 14. The CDR3 region is CASSGTGIISVDQPQHF. In DNA, the CDR3 is TGTGCCAGCAGCGGGACAGGGATCATTTCTGTGGATCAGCCCCAGCATTTT.

This clone appeared a few times. The V call is TRBV2, the J call TRBJ1-2; TRBD1 agrees at 8 bases. Germline lookup yields CDR1 SNHLY and CDR2 FYNNEI. The trim removed 8 bases at V and 12 bases at J, leaving 5 bases unmatched. This CDR3 is built from 10 residues. For the CDR3, the DNA is TGTGCCAGCGGATCCAGGGGGCACACCTTC. Translating it yields CASGSRGHTF.

The chain carries TRBV5-6 and TRBJ2-1; 8 bases are a match to TRBD1. The CDR3 loop spans 14 amino acids. Unmatched junction bases numbered 4, after V lost 4 bases and J lost 4 bases. Germline V gene sequence: CDR1 SGHDT, CDR2 YYEEEE. The CDR3 sequence: CASSKDRVYNEQFF. The CDR3, as DNA: TGTGCCAGCAGCAAGGACAGGGTGTACAATGAGCAGTTCTTC.

The V gene is TRBV10-3, the J gene TRBJ1-3, with 7 bases fitting TRBD1. This CDR3 spans 14 amino acids. From germline, CDR1 is ENHRY and CDR2 SYGVKD. Unmatched junction bases numbered 4, after V lost 4 bases and J lost 4 bases. CDR3 DNA sequence: TGTGCCATCAGTGGACCGGGACAGGGAAACACCATATATTTT. This translates into CAISGPGQGNTIYF.

The CDR3 spells CASSQSSRTSNQPQHF. The CDR3 bases are TGCGCCAGCAGTCAATCTAGCAGGACCAGCAATCAGCCCCAGCATTTT. The rearrangement links TRBV23-1 to TRBJ1-5; D is unclear. TRBV23-1 is an ORF; its function is uncertain. CDR3 size: 16 residues. V was pared by 0 bases and J by 1 base, with 10 bases between.

The chain combines TRBV5-4 with TRBJ2-1; 9 bases align to TRBD1. J lost 10 bases, V lost 4 bases, and 9 bases had no gene match. The CDR3 is 14 residues long. The V gene's germline CDR1 is SGHNT and CDR2 YYREEE (reference sequence). CDR3 sequence reads: CASSLRQGVGEQFF. As DNA, the CDR3 is TGTGCCAGCAGCCTAAGACAGGGGGTAGGGGAGCAGTTCTTC.

The genes are TRBV28 and TRBJ2-1; D ambiguous. Germline values: CDR1 MDHEN, CDR2 SYDVKM. Trimming shortened V by 7 bases and J by 5 bases, and 6 bases separated the two germline ends. CDR3 length equals 11 residues. CDR3: CASMTDNEQFF. The CDR3 DNA is TGTGCCAGCATGACGGACAATGAGCAGTTCTTC. Full variable domain (rest looked up from reference TRBV28 and TRBJ2-1): DVKVTQSSRYLVKRTGEKVFLECVQDMDHENMFWYRQDPGLGLRLIYFSYDVKMKEKGDIPEGYSVSREKKERFSLILESASTNQTSMYLCASMTDNEQFFGPGTRLTVL.

The rearrangement uses TRBV7-3 and TRBJ1-5, with D perhaps matching TRBD1 (6 bases). There are 16 residues in the CDR3. V lost 7 bases, J lost 5 bases, and 21 bases lay in between. Germline V gives CDR1 SGHTA, CDR2 FQGTGA. CDR3 amino acids: CASTGGDTVIYQPQHF. The CDR3 DNA reads as TGTGCCAGCACCGGGGGCGACACCGTCATATATCAGCCCCAGCATTTT. Full variable domain (missing parts from reference TRBV7-3 and TRBJ1-5): GAGVSQTPSNKVTEKGKYVELRCDPISGHTALYWYRQSLGQGPEFLIYFQGTGAADDSGLPNDRFFAVRPEGSVSTLKIQRTERGDSAVYLCASTGGDTVIYQPQHFGDGTRLSIL.

This chain joins TRBV5-1 and TRBJ2-5; 7 nucleotides line up with TRBD2. CDR1 and CDR2 from the germline V gene are SGHRS and YFSETQ. Trimming took 0 bases from V and 2 from J; bases not matched to a gene: 4. CDR3 length: 15 residues. CDR3 in amino acids: CASSLVPGGQETQYF. In DNA form, the CDR3 reads TGCGCCAGCAGCTTGGTCCCGGGGGGTCAAGAGACCCAGTACTTC. Looking up the rest from reference TRBV5-1 and TRBJ2-5 gives the full variable domain: KAGVTQTPRYLIKTRGQQVTLSCSPISGHRSVSWYQQTPGQGLQFLFEYFSETQRNKGNFPGRFSGRQFSNSRSEMNVSTLELGDSALYLCASSLVPGGQETQYFGPGTRLLVL.